These T cell receptor beta chains were read from a single sample in a study of CD8+ T cells in alopecia areata. Clones were sequenced by immunoSEQ multiplex PCR, and TCRdb holds only the in-frame ones, with some missing. The profile shows about 200,000 clones, about 58% of them singletons. The sequencing used CD4+ T cells sorted from blood, collected at week 4, from a patient treated with tofacitinib. The source of these receptors is a human donor with alopecia areata. Each CDR3 is given with its conserved first and last residue. The order of the fields is V gene, J gene, clone size, D gene, CDR3 DNA, CDR3 protein. D genes are given only for firm matches. Part of the rows lack a size; the others show once, few, many or a class for expanded clones.

>TRBV6-5|TRBJ1-4|.|.
TGTGCCAGCAGTTCGAATTGGGGGGGAAGTGAAAAACTGTTTTTT
CASSSNWGGSEKLFF
>TRBV7-2|TRBJ1-6|.|.
TGTGCCAGCAGCACCCGACAGCTGTATAATTCACCCCTCCACTTT
CASSTRQLYNSPLHF
>TRBV29-1|TRBJ2-2|.|TRBD1
TGCAGCGTGTCCGACAGGGCGACCACCGGGGAGCTGTTTTTT
CSVSDRATTGELFF
>TRBV4-1|TRBJ1-6|once|.
TGCGCCAGCAGCCAAGTCGATATGGGGATTTTGGGGTCACCCCTCCACTTT
CASSQVDMGILGSPLHF
>TRBV30|TRBJ1-2|few|.
TGTGCCTGGTCCCCCCACTATGGCTACACCTTC
CAWSPHYGYTF
>TRBV29-1|TRBJ1-1|.|.
TGCAGCGTAAGGTACAGGGCCGCCGAACCGAACACTGAAGCTTTCTTT
CSVRYRAAEPNTEAFF
>TRBV4-1|TRBJ2-1|.|.
TGCGCCAGCAGCCTTGAACGGGGGAGTGAGCAGTTCTTC
CASSLERGSEQFF
>TRBV7-8|TRBJ1-2|few|.
TGTGCCAGCAGCTACACCAGACAGGCGGCGAACTATGGCTACACCTTC
CASSYTRQAANYGYTF
>TRBV4-3|TRBJ2-3|few|TRBD2
TGCGCCAGCAGCCCCGGGACTAGACGCACAGATACGCAGTATTTT
CASSPGTRRTDTQYF
>TRBV6-5|TRBJ2-4|few|.
TGTGCCAGCAGACCCGATGTGTGGGCCAAAAACATTCAGTACTTC
CASRPDVWAKNIQYF
>TRBV7-8|TRBJ2-3|.|TRBD2
TGTGCCAGCAGCCTTCGGACTAGCGGGGGCACAGATACGCAGTATTTT
CASSLRTSGGTDTQYF
>TRBV7-8|TRBJ1-2|.|.
TGTGCCAGCACCCTAGGGGGGGTTAACTATGGCTACACCTTC
CASTLGGVNYGYTF
>TRBV5-1|TRBJ2-7|.|TRBD1
TGCGCCAGCAGCTTGGCGGGACAGGGGATCCACGAGCAGTACTTC
CASSLAGQGIHEQYF
>TRBV27|TRBJ1-6|.|.
TGTGCCAGCAGTTTAGTATCGGCACTAGGGAAATCACCCCTCCACTTT
CASSLVSALGKSPLHF
>TRBV27|TRBJ2-7|.|.
TGTGCCAGCAGTTTCCAAGACGGCGCCCAGTACTTC
CASSFQDGAQYF
>TRBV19|TRBJ1-2|.|.
TGTGCCAGTAGACCCGTCGTGGCTCTCTATGGCTACACCTTC
CASRPVVALYGYTF
>TRBV30|TRBJ2-3|.|.
TGTGCCTGGAGACCGGTAATTAGCACAGATACGCAGTATTTT
CAWRPVISTDTQYF
>TRBV5-1|TRBJ2-5|few|TRBD2
TGCGCCAGCAGCTTTATACTAGCGGGAAAAGAGACCCAGTACTTC
CASSFILAGKETQYF
>TRBV5-1|TRBJ2-5|.|TRBD2
TGCGCCAGCAGCTTGGATCTCGGGACTAAGGAGACCCAGTACTTC
CASSLDLGTKETQYF
>TRBV30|TRBJ1-2|.|.
TGTGCCTGGAGGCCCATGAACTATGGCTACACCTTC
CAWRPMNYGYTF
>TRBV5-1|TRBJ2-7|.|.
TGCGCCAGCAGCCCAAGGACTGACGAGCAGTACTTC
CASSPRTDEQYF
>TRBV6-1|TRBJ2-7|once|.
TGTGCCTCCCAACTAGCAGGGCCCTACGAGCAGTACTTC
CASQLAGPYEQYF
>TRBV19|TRBJ1-1|.|.
TGTGCCAGTAGACCCCGGGGGAACGATGAAGCTTTCTTT
CASRPRGNDEAFF
>TRBV29-1|TRBJ2-1|.|TRBD2
TGCAGCGTTGGAGGGACTAGCTACAATGAGCAGTTCTTC
CSVGGTSYNEQFF
>TRBV6-5|TRBJ1-2|.|.
TGTGCCAGCAGGGAGCAGGGGCGGATCCTCTATGGCTACACCTTC
CASREQGRILYGYTF
>TRBV9|TRBJ2-2|few|.
TGTGCCAGCAGAGGGAACACCGGGGAGCTGTTTTTT
CASRGNTGELFF
>TRBV7-3|TRBJ2-1|few|TRBD2
TGTGCCAGCAGCGCAAGCGGGGTTAGGGACAATGAGCAGTTCTTC
CASSASGVRDNEQFF
>TRBV6-5|TRBJ1-1|few|.
TGTGCCAGCAGTAGAAGAGGGGGGATGAACACTGAAGCTTTCTTT
CASSRRGGMNTEAFF
>TRBV29-1|TRBJ1-1|.|TRBD1
TGCAGCGTGGGGACAGCTGAAGCTTTCTTT
CSVGTAEAFF
>TRBV18|TRBJ2-5|.|.
TGTGCCAGCTCACCAAAGGAAGAGACCCAGTACTTC
CASSPKEETQYF
>TRBV30|TRBJ2-5|.|.
TGTGCCTGGAGTCACAGGCTGGGCGAGACCCAGTACTTC
CAWSHRLGETQYF
>TRBV2|TRBJ2-7|.|.
TGTGCCAGCAGTCGGGAAGGCGAGCAGTACTTC
CASSREGEQYF
>TRBV30|TRBJ2-3|.|TRBD1
TGTGCCTGGTCGGGGGACAGGGTGACAGATACGCAGTATTTT
CAWSGDRVTDTQYF
>TRBV6-5|TRBJ2-7|.|TRBD1
TGTGCCAGCCGGGACAGATCCTACGAGCAGTACTTC
CASRDRSYEQYF
>TRBV12-5|TRBJ1-1|few|.
TGTGCTAGTGGTTTTGGGTTGAACACTGAAGCTTTCTTT
CASGFGLNTEAFF